The sequence of this T cell receptor (beta chain) was determined in a study of T cell repertoires in breast cancer. Study in general: Breast cancer patients gave tumors, lymph nodes and blood; healthy donors gave blood. On average each sample gave around 510,000 sequences, about 9.5 reads per cell.

The expanded emulsion RT-PCR method captured paired alpha and beta chains from CD8+ T cells. Turning to this clonotype: A junction boundary mismatches the germline segment, possibly from a read error.

Unpaired genes were suppressed by blocking oligonucleotides during a second nested PCR. Per emulsion RT-PCR mix: about 4,500-270,000 T cells plus C-region, Stepout, V-region primers. TCRdb independently ran MiXCR on the emulsion pairing reads; one entry per CDR3 protein. This sample has some 4,600 distinct CDR3 sequences; around a third occur once, and the top ten carry 34%. Germline V gives CDR1 SGHTA, CDR2 FQGNSA. This CDR3 spans 16 amino acids. J is TRBJ2-5 and V is TRBV7-2, with D perhaps matching TRBD2 (7 bases). Material for sequencing was CD8+ T cells. The TCR originated in a pool of human donors with breast cancer or a healthy control (not recorded which). In DNA, the CDR3 is TGTGCCCGAAGCCCCCGGGGAGGGGGGATCCAAGAGACCCCGTACTTC. Translated: CARSPRGGGIQETPYF. The full variable domain, its missing parts supplied by reference TRBV7-2 and TRBJ2-5, is GAGVSQSPSNKVTEKGKDVELRCDPISGHTALYWYRQSLGQGLEFLIYFQGNSAPDKSGLPSDRFSAERTGGSVSTLTIQRTQQEDSAVYLCARSPRGGGIQETPYFGPGTRLLVL.